Listed below are T cell receptor beta chains from one sample, sequenced in a study of shared clonotypes between healthy human individuals. Using immunoSEQ multiplex PCR, the repertoire was profiled, and TCRdb retains in-frame clones only, with some absent. The sample shows 950,000 to 1,100,000 clones, 65% to 80% of them seen only once. The sample consisted of memory CD4+ T cells sorted from blood. Source of these receptors: a man aged 18 to 29 in good health. The CDR3 runs from the conserved cysteine through the conserved F or W. A D gene is named only where the DNA matches it firmly. Size is omitted from some rows. Given values are once, few, many or a class for expanded clones.

j_call	d_call	clone_size	v_call	cdr3_aa	cdr3_nt
TRBJ2-2	TRBD2	.	TRBV7-3	CASSLNSGGAGGELFF	TGTGCCAGCAGCTTAAACAGCGGGGGTGCTGGCGGGGAGCTGTTTTTT
TRBJ1-3	.	.	TRBV30	CAWSERRDTIYF	TGTGCCTGGAGTGAACGTCGAGACACCATATATTTT
TRBJ1-3	.	.	TRBV6-1	CASCDTSGNTIYF	TGTGCCAGCTGCGACACTTCTGGAAACACCATATATTTT
TRBJ1-1	TRBD1	.	TRBV18	CASSPPTGGGTEAFF	TGTGCCAGCTCACCACCGACAGGGGGGGGCACTGAAGCTTTCTTT
TRBJ1-1	TRBD1	.	TRBV2	CAREGGDRGMNTEAFF	TGTGCCCGGGAAGGGGGGGACAGGGGAATGAACACTGAAGCTTTCTTT
TRBJ1-2	TRBD1	.	TRBV6-1	CASSVRTGENYGYTF	TGTGCCAGCAGTGTTCGGACAGGGGAGAACTATGGCTACACCTTC
TRBJ2-6	.	.	TRBV5-6	CASSYGSTSGANVLTF	TGTGCCAGCAGCTATGGGTCGACCTCTGGGGCCAACGTCCTGACTTTC
TRBJ1-6	.	once	TRBV5-6	CASSLIFGNSPLHF	TGTGCCAGCAGCTTGATCTTTGGGAATTCACCCCTCCACTTT
TRBJ2-2	.	.	TRBV5-5	CASSAMSVGTGELFF	TGTGCCAGCAGCGCTATGAGTGTCGGCACCGGGGAGCTGTTTTTT
TRBJ1-3	.	once	TRBV6-5	CASSNPIRGNTIYF	TGTGCCAGCAGTAACCCGATCCGGGGAAACACCATATATTTT
TRBJ2-5	.	.	TRBV6-1	CASSLGQPQETQYF	TGTGCCAGCAGCCTCGGACAGCCTCAAGAGACCCAGTACTTC
TRBJ1-1	.	.	TRBV5-6	CASSQGPNTEAFF	TGTGCCAGCAGCCAGGGACCTAACACTGAAGCTTTCTTT